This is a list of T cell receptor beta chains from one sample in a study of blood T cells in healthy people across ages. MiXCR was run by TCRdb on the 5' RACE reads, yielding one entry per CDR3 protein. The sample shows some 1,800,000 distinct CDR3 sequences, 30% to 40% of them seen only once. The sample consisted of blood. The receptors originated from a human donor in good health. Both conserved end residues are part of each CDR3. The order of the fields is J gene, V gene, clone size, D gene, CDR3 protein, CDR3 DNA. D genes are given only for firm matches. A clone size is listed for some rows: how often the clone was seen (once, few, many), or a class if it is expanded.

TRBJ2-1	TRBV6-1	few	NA	CASSEVRWNEQFF	TGTGCCAGCAGTGAAGTTAGGTGGAATGAGCAGTTCTTC
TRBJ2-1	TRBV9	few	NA	CASSEGGVGNEQFF	TGTGCCAGCAGCGAAGGGGGGGTCGGGAATGAGCAGTTCTTC
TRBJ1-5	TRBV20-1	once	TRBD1	CSAHRGGGQPQHF	TGCAGTGCTCACAGGGGAGGGGGTCAGCCCCAGCATTTT
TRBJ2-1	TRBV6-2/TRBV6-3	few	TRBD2	CASSLIGLVSSYNEQFF	TGTGCCAGCAGCCTTATCGGACTAGTGAGCTCCTACAATGAGCAGTTCTTC
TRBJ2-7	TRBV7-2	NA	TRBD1	CASSPPGGELGEQYF	TGTGCCAGCAGCCCGCCAGGGGGCGAGTTGGGCGAGCAGTACTTC
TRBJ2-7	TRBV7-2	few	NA	CASSSWATYEQYF	TGTGCCAGCAGCTCATGGGCAACCTACGAGCAGTACTTC
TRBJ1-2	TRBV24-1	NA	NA	CATSDLYGDYGYTF	TGTGCCACCAGTGATTTATACGGAGACTATGGCTACACCTTC
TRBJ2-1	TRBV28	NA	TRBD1	CASTLDRDYNEQFF	TGTGCCAGCACCCTGGACAGGGACTACAATGAGCAGTTCTTC
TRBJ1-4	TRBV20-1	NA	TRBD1	CSARSGGSNEKLFF	TGCAGTGCTAGGTCAGGGGGCAGTAATGAAAAACTGTTTTTT
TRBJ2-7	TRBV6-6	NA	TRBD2	CASTLRGSGSSYEQYF	TGTGCCAGCACACTCCGGGGTAGCGGGAGTTCCTACGAGCAGTACTTC
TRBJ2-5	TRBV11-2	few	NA	CASNLLRGGQPQETQYF	TGTGCCAGCAACTTACTTAGGGGGGGACAGCCTCAAGAGACCCAGTACTTC
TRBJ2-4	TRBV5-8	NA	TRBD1	CASSLERTGVPKNIQYF	TGTGCCAGCAGCTTGGAACGGACAGGGGTACCCAAAAACATTCAGTACTTC
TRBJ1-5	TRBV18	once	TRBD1	CASSRTGEDQPQHF	TGTGCCAGCTCACGGACAGGGGAAGATCAGCCCCAGCATTTT
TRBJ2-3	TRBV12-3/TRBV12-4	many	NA	CASSPRVATDTQYF	TGTGCCAGCAGTCCCCGGGTCGCCACAGATACGCAGTATTTT
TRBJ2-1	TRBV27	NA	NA	CASSLIPGHPSQEEQFF	TGTGCCAGCAGTTTAATCCCGGGACACCCTTCCCAGGAGGAGCAGTTCTTC
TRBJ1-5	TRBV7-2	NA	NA	CASSLAPASPNQPQHF	TGTGCCAGCAGCTTAGCACCCGCCAGCCCCAATCAGCCCCAGCATTTT
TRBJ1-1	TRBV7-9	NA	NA	CASSFWGEAFF	TGTGCCAGCAGCTTCTGGGGTGAAGCTTTCTTT
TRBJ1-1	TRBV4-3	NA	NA	CASSQQGRLTEAFF	TGCGCCAGCAGCCAACAGGGGAGACTCACTGAAGCTTTCTTT
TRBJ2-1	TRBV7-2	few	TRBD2	CASSPPTSGDNEQFF	TGTGCCAGCAGCCCCCCGACTAGCGGGGACAATGAGCAGTTCTTC
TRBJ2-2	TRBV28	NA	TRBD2	CASSHREGGTSGETDTGELFF	TGTGCCAGCAGTCACCGAGAGGGGGGGACTAGCGGGGAAACGGACACCGGGGAGCTGTTTTTT
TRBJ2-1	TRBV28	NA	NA	CASSFPTDYNEQFF	TGTGCCAGCAGTTTCCCGACGGACTACAATGAGCAGTTCTTC
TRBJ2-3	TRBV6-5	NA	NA	CASRLDSTDTQYF	TGTGCCAGCAGACTCGACAGCACAGATACGCAGTATTTT
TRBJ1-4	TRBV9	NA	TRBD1	CASSPPDRDREKLFF	TGTGCCAGCAGCCCCCCGGACAGGGACCGTGAAAAACTGTTTTTT
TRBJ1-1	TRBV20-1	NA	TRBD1	CSARKGGRNTEAFF	TGCAGCGCTAGAAAAGGGGGCAGGAACACTGAAGCTTTCTTT
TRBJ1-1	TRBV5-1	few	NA	CASSRGQGSMTTEAFF	TGCGCCAGCAGCCGGGGGCAGGGAAGCATGACGACTGAAGCTTTCTTT
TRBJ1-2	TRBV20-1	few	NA	CSVPPRGVYGYTF	TGCAGTGTCCCACCTCGGGGGGTTTATGGCTACACCTTC
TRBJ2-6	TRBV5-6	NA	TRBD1	CASYQGALGANVLTF	TGTGCCAGCTACCAGGGGGCGCTCGGGGCCAACGTCCTGACTTTC
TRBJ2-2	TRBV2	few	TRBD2	CAILAGGNTGELFF	TGTGCCATTCTAGCGGGGGGAAACACCGGGGAGCTGTTTTTT
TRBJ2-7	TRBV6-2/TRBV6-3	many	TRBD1	CASRPGQSYEQYF	TGTGCCAGCAGACCGGGACAGTCCTACGAGCAGTACTTC
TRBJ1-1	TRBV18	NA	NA	CAGSRSATTNTEAFF	TGTGCCGGCTCACGATCCGCGACGACGAACACTGAAGCTTTCTTT
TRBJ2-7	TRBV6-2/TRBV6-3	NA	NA	CASSYLFLARYEQYF	TGTGCCAGCAGTTACTTGTTCCTAGCTAGATACGAGCAGTACTTC
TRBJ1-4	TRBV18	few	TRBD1	CASSPSGTGTPVNEKLFF	TGTGCCAGCTCACCTTCCGGGACAGGGACCCCAGTGAATGAAAAACTGTTTTTT
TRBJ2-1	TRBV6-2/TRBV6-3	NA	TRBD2	CASSYSSGGAGYEQFF	TGTGCCAGCAGTTACTCGAGCGGGGGGGCCGGGTATGAGCAGTTCTTC
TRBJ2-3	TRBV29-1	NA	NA	CSVAQGTSTDTQYF	TGCAGCGTGGCACAGGGAACGTCAACAGATACGCAGTATTTT
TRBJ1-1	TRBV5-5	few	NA	CASSGTGGAGEAFF	TGTGCCAGCAGCGGCACTGGGGGGGCGGGTGAAGCTTTCTTT
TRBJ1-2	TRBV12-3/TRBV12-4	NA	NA	CASSSNSGYTF	TGTGCCAGCAGTTCAAACAGCGGCTACACCTTC
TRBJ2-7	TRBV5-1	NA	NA	CASSKGHTYEQYF	TGCGCCAGCAGCAAGGGACATACCTACGAGCAGTACTTC
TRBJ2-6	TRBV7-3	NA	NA	CASSQTALSSGASVLTF	TGTGCCAGCAGCCAGACAGCATTAAGCTCTGGGGCCAGCGTCCTGACTTTC
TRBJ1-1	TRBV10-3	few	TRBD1	CAISESNTGVAFF	TGTGCCATCAGTGAGTCTAACACAGGGGTGGCTTTCTTT
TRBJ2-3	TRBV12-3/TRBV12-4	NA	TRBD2	CASSFLGGGAADTQYF	TGTGCCAGCAGTTTTCTTGGCGGGGGGGCAGCAGATACGCAGTATTTT
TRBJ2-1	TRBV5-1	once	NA	CASSPGVRGEDEQFF	TGCGCCAGCAGCCCAGGGGTACGGGGTGAGGATGAGCAGTTCTTC
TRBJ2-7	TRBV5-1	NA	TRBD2	CASSFLGLAGAYEQYF	TGCGCCAGCAGCTTCCTTGGCCTAGCGGGGGCCTACGAGCAGTACTTC
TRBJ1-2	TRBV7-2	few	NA	CASSWPGAVYGYTF	TGTGCCAGCAGCTGGCCCGGGGCAGTCTATGGCTACACCTTC
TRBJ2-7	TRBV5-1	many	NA	CASSLVLAGSYEQYF	TGTGCCAGCAGCTTAGTTCTGGCGGGCTCCTACGAGCAGTACTTC
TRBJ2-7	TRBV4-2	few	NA	CASSQEEASYEQYF	TGTGCCAGCAGCCAAGAAGAGGCTTCCTACGAGCAGTACTTC
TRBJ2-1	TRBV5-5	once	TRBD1	CASSFHRGSLSSYNEQFF	TGTGCCAGCAGCTTTCACAGGGGCTCGCTTAGCTCCTACAATGAGCAGTTCTTC
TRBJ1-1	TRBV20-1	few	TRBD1	CSAQLTGRVVNTEAFF	TGCAGTGCTCAACTGACAGGGAGGGTTGTGAACACTGAAGCTTTCTTT
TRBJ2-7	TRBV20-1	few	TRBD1	CRGQGISYEQYF	TGCAGAGGACAGGGGATATCCTACGAGCAGTACTTC
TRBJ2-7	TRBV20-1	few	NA	CSAEGGVYEQYF	TGCAGTGCTGAGGGGGGCGTCTACGAGCAGTACTTC
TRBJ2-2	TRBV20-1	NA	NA	CSARASESTGELFF	TGCAGTGCTAGGGCTAGCGAGTCCACCGGGGAGCTGTTTTTT